The 9 T cell receptor beta chains listed next were all sequenced from one sample in a study of cytomegalovirus exposure and HLA in healthy donors. Primers for the PCR totalled 60 Vbeta and 13 Jbeta. Measured with immunoSEQ multiplex PCR; TCRdb has only the in-frame clones, and not every one. The sample yields about 150,000 clones, about 84% seen once. The source material was PBMCs. All receptors derive from a woman in her 40s in good health and CMV-seropositive.

Regarding this clone: An end of the junction differs from the germline gene, which may be a read error. The chain couples TRBV30 to TRBJ1-1; 8 bases are shared with TRBD1. The germline V gene has CDR1 GTSNPN and CDR2 SVGIG (reference sequence). The CDR3 extends over 15 amino acids. The CDR3 bases are TGTGCCTGGCGTGTCTCCCCACAGGGGGTCACTGAAGCTTTCTTT. It specifies CAWRVSPQGVTEAFF.

This clone was seen a handful of times. The chain couples TRBV6-5 to TRBJ1-1, with D possibly TRBD1 on 5 matching bases. The V end lost 6 bases, the J end lost 4 bases, and 9 bases lay between the germline ends. CDR1 MNHEY and CDR2 SVGAGI come from the germline V gene. The CDR3 consists of 12 residues. The CDR3 nucleotides are TGTGCCAGCAGCCAGGGATCCACTGAAGCTTTCTTT. It encodes CASSQGSTEAFF.

The chain combines TRBV11-3 with TRBJ2-7; D is possibly TRBD2 (6 bases). The length of the CDR3 is 16 residues. CDR1 and CDR2 (germline): SGHNT, YENEEA. The V and J ends lost 1 base and 2 bases respectively, with 15 bases between them. CDR3 sequence reads: CASSLGRARDPYEQYF. For the CDR3, the DNA is TGTGCCAGCAGCTTAGGGAGGGCACGGGACCCCTACGAGCAGTACTTC.

This rearrangement joins TRBV30 to TRBJ2-2, with 7 bases fitting TRBD2. Losses at the gene ends were 0 bases for V and 6 bases for J; bases not matched to a gene: 10. The CDR3 spans 16 residues. Germline CDR1 reads GTSNPN; CDR2 reads SVGIG (reference sequence). CDR3 coding DNA: TGTGCCTGGAGTGTACAGTTCGGGGGAGGGCCCGGGGAGCTGTTTTTT. It translates to CAWSVQFGGGPGELFF.

This clone was seen a handful of times. The chain combines TRBV5-6 with TRBJ2-3; D gene ambiguous. The CDR3 totals 14 residues. Per the germline V gene, CDR1 is SGHDT and CDR2 is YYEEEE. Trimming stripped 2 bases from V and 2 bases from J, with 9 bases between. CDR3 loop: CASSFRYFTDTQYF. The CDR3 region has the DNA TGTGCCAGCAGCTTTAGATACTTCACAGATACGCAGTATTTT.

The chain has TRBV19 and TRBJ1-5; no firm D call. This CDR3 has 12 residues. Per the germline V gene, CDR1 is LNHDA and CDR2 is SQIVND (reference sequence). V was cut by 5 bases and J by 6 bases, with 8 bases left in between. The CDR3 reads CASSRGPQPQHF. The CDR3 coding sequence is TGTGCCAGTAGTCGAGGGCCTCAGCCCCAGCATTTT.

The V call is TRBV27, the J call TRBJ2-2, with 11 bases fitting TRBD1. V dropped 5 bases and J dropped 5; count of bases not matched to a gene: 10. Germline V gives CDR1 MNHEY, CDR2 SMNVEV (reference sequence). This CDR3 has 17 residues. In DNA form, the CDR3 reads TGTGCCAGCAGTCCAACTGCCGGGACAGGGGGAACCGGGGAGCTGTTTTTT. Protein: CASSPTAGTGGTGELFF.

V gene TRBV5-6 combines with J gene TRBJ2-7; tentative D call: TRBD1 (6 bases). Trimming removed 4 bases from V and 6 bases from J, with 20 bases in between. Looked up from germline, CDR1 is SGHDT and CDR2 is YYEEEE. The CDR3 runs to 15 residues. The CDR3: CASSPTPTGWGEQYF. DNA of the CDR3: TGTGCCAGCAGCCCGACTCCCACAGGGTGGGGCGAGCAGTACTTC. Variable domain in full (rest from reference TRBV5-6 and TRBJ2-7): DAGVTQSPTHLIKTRGQQVTLRCSPKSGHDTVSWYQQALGQGPQFIFQYYEEEERQRGNFPDRFSGHQFPNYSSELNVNALLLGDSALYLCASSPTPTGWGEQYFGPGTRLTVT.

The chain combines TRBV28 with TRBJ1-1, with D unresolved. Deletions cut 6 bases from V and 0 bases from J, with 17 bases between. This CDR3 contains 16 residues. The V gene's germline CDR1 is MDHEN and CDR2 SYDVKM. CDR3 sequence (DNA): TGTGCCAGCAGAGAGGGTCCCGGTAGATTGAACACTGAAGCTTTCTTT. It translates to CASREGPGRLNTEAFF.